This TCR beta chain was observed in a study of blood T cell repertoires in COVID-19. Study-level background: In each case, the material was cDNA or gDNA derived from T cells, B-cell-depleted T cells, or PBMCs.

The germline gives CDR1 SGDLS, CDR2 YYNGEE. Trimming shortened V by 4 bases and J by 4 bases, and 21 bases separated the two germline ends. The CDR3 extends over 17 amino acids. This clone occurred a few times. Original processing notes: Reference gene primer amplification gave estimated nucleated cell counts. The assay was immunoSEQ multiplex PCR, and TCRdb's table has in-frame clones only and misses some. That table supplies the V and J calls and clone size; D and trimming were determined from the DNA. The table includes 200,000 to 250,000 clones, 75% to 90% detected once. What was sequenced was peripheral blood. The rearrangement joins TRBV9 to TRBJ1-3; D perhaps matches TRBD1 (6 bases). This TCR came from a man aged 60-69 years who had recovered from COVID-19. The CDR3, as DNA: TGTGCCAGCAGCCCAAGAGGGGGTCAGGGGAACGGAAACACCATATATTTT. It codes for CASSPRGGQGNGNTIYF.